The present entry profiles one T cell receptor (beta chain) with its context. Its antigen is not known. The CDR3 is 13 amino acids. V lost 3 bases, J lost 1 base, and 6 bases lay in between. Germline V gives CDR1 LNHDA, CDR2 SQIVND (reference sequence). Sequencing was performed with immunoSEQ multiplex PCR; in TCRdb, only in-frame clones are kept and a portion is missing. The sample has about 360,000 clones, around 86% seen once; the top ten hold approximately 0.8%. The sample originates from a study of cytomegalovirus exposure and HLA in healthy donors. Study findings and constraints: Per published reports, the classifier diagnosed cytomegalovirus status with high specificity and sensitivity. Cytomegalovirus-associated status was assigned to 164 TCR beta chains. In a later analysis, first-cohort TCR clusters were found to tend to co-occur in the approximately 120 validation repertoires.

This sequence originates from a young woman in good health and CMV-seronegative. The sequenced sample consisted of PBMCs. The rearrangement joins TRBV19 to TRBJ1-2; no reliable D call. CDR3 protein: CASSISVNYGYTF. As DNA, the CDR3 is TGTGCCAGTAGTATCTCGGTTAACTATGGCTACACCTTC.